These T cell receptor beta chains were read from a single sample in a study of patients and donors after allogeneic stem cell transplantation. TCRdb used MiXCR to reprocess the RT-PCR reads, holding one entry per CDR3 protein. The table includes some 960,000 distinct CDR3 sequences, more than 15% detected once. The sequenced sample was blood, either unsorted or a sorted T cell fraction (not recorded which). The origin of the receptors is a human donor who was either an allogeneic HSCT recipient or a stem cell or donor lymphocyte infusion donor (not recorded which). It is not recorded whose cells these are; they may come from a transplant donor. Each CDR3 is given with its conserved first and last residue. Where a row states a size, it is once, few, many or the class of an expanded clone; other rows omit it.

few | TRBV7-2 | CASSRVRVSTDTQYF
NA | TRBV28 | CASSLRGQGVGEQYF
few | TRBV20-1 | CSARPDRTSYEQYF
few | TRBV6-5 | CASSYGGLATYEQYF
NA | TRBV14 | CASSQDTTYSYGEQFF
few | TRBV5-1 | CASSPWTDNEQFF
few | TRBV6-1 | CASRRGTRDEKLFF
few | TRBV6-1 | CASSEALYNSPLHF
NA | TRBV7-6 | CASSSSVKKETQYF
few | TRBV15 | CATSRDPGAPANYGYTF
few | TRBV5-1 | CASSDQGNTEAFF
NA | TRBV24-1 | CATSPGQTNQPQHF
few | TRBV20-1 | CSASASGRGLRNEQFF